This note documents a single T cell receptor beta chain sequence. This specimen comes from a study of blood T cell repertoires in COVID-19. Study at large: Donors in the United States, Italy and Spain gave samples during acute or convalescent COVID-19. Sample material is recorded as cDNA or gDNA derived from T cells, B-cell-depleted T cells, or PBMCs.

V dropped 0 bases and J dropped 2 bases, with 16 bases sitting between them. The germline gives CDR1 LNHNV, CDR2 YYDKDF (reference sequence). The CDR3 contains 18 residues. In the authors' workflow: Reference gene primer amplification in the assay estimated nucleated cell counts. The assay was immunoSEQ multiplex PCR, and TCRdb's table has in-frame clones only and misses some. D and trimming come from the DNA, and the V and J calls and clone size come from that table. The table shows about 46,000 clones, with 88% occurring only once. The material sequenced was peripheral blood. The chain employs TRBV15 and TRBJ2-2, with D uncertain. The receptor's source is a middle-aged man with acute or convalescent COVID-19. The CDR3 nucleotides read TGTGCCACCAGCAGAGATCGTCCCCACAAATCAAACACCGGGGAGCTGTTTTTT. Translated: CATSRDRPHKSNTGELFF.